This paragraph reports one T cell receptor (beta chain). Its antigen is undetermined. The sample's treatment: treatment-naive control, cytoreductive nephrectomy. The tumor was a clear cell renal cell carcinoma. These data originate in a study of radiation and T cells in renal cell carcinoma. The assay was immunoSEQ multiplex PCR, and TCRdb's table has in-frame clones only and misses some. Of fewer than 25,000 clones in the sample, around half were seen once. This CDR3 has 16 residues. V gave up 4 bases and J gave up 4 bases; unmatched junction bases: 13. CDR1 is SGHDT and CDR2 is YYEEEE in the germline V gene. Findings and limits, study-wide: Compared with controls, irradiated tumors had more, larger dominant CDR3 motifs.

The genes are TRBV5-6 and TRBJ1-2; TRBD1 matches 7 bases. This specimen consisted of tumor tissue, obtained from a patient whose treatment was nephrectomy without radiotherapy. The clonotype comes from a human donor with renal cell carcinoma. CDR3: CASSLYIPGQTYGYTF. The CDR3 nucleotides read TGTGCCAGCAGCCTTTATATCCCGGGACAGACCTATGGCTACACCTTC.